Shown below are 6 T cell receptor beta chains from a single sample sequenced in a study of beta chain features in type 1 diabetes. Reverse transcribing all isolated RNA meant expressed TCRB transcripts were sequenced. Profiled with immunoSEQ multiplex PCR; TCRdb holds only in-frame clones, not every one. The sample has 150,000 to 160,000 clones, over 8.5% seen once. What was sequenced was central memory CD4+ T cells from blood. These receptors all stem from a man between 18 and 29 years old in good health.

The J gene is TRBJ2-7, the V gene TRBV7-2, with unresolved D. Germline CDR1 and CDR2: SGHTA and FQGNSA. The CDR3 spans 12 residues. V was clipped by 8 bases and J by 0 bases, with 8 bases between them. The CDR3 here is CASRHSSYEQYF. The CDR3 DNA reads TGTGCCAGCCGCCATTCCTCCTACGAGCAGTACTTC.

This chain links TRBV28 with TRBJ2-7; perhaps TRBD1 as D (5 bases). The CDR3 consists of 14 residues. V was pared by 6 bases and J by 2 bases, with 14 bases between. Germline lookup yields CDR1 MDHEN and CDR2 SYDVKM. CDR3 coding DNA: TGTGCCAGCAGCCCTTGGCAGGGTGCCTACGAGCAGTACTTC. Protein: CASSPWQGAYEQYF.

V is TRBV7-9 and J is TRBJ2-1; TRBD1 matches 7 bases. Germline values: CDR1 SEHNR, CDR2 FQNEAQ (reference sequence). V lost 4 bases, J lost 5 bases, and 11 bases stayed unmatched. This CDR3 comprises 16 residues. CDR3 amino acids: CASSSFSGTANNEQFF. Written as DNA, the CDR3 is TGTGCCAGCAGCTCCTTCTCCGGGACAGCTAACAATGAGCAGTTCTTC.

The chain carries TRBV14 and TRBJ2-1, with D tentatively TRBD2 (6 bases). CDR1 is SGHDN and CDR2 is FVKESK in the germline V gene. The CDR3 is made up of 15 amino acids. V lost 4 bases and J lost 5, with 15 bases in between. The CDR3 reads CASSPILGLNNEQFF. The CDR3 DNA reads as TGTGCCAGCAGCCCGATTCTGGGACTCAACAATGAGCAGTTCTTC.

Here the CDR3 reads CASSQGAGSGWPQHF. CDR3 nucleotides: TGCGCCAGCAGCCAAGGGGCAGGCTCAGGTTGGCCCCAGCATTTT. This sequence joins TRBV4-3 and TRBJ1-5; D unclear. V was shortened by 1 base and J by 9 bases, with 16 bases between the two germline ends. In germline, CDR1 is LGHNA, CDR2 YSLEER. This CDR3 has 15 residues.

This clone was found a few times. This chain links TRBV11-1 with TRBJ2-7; 10 bases map to TRBD1. From germline, CDR1 is SGHAT and CDR2 FQDESV (reference sequence). The CDR3 runs 15 residues. The V and J ends lost 5 bases and 6 bases, in that order; junction bases with no gene match: 10. CDR3 nucleotide sequence: TGTGCCAGCAGCGAACAGGACAGGGGGAAGGTCGAGCAGTACTTC. Translation gives CASSEQDRGKVEQYF.